Each of the 30 T cell receptor beta chains below was sequenced from the same sample in a study of CD8+CD57+ T cells in acquired aplastic anemia. Study-wide results and caveats: Diversity was reduced in patient CD8+CD57+ cells relative to total CD4+ and CD8+ pools.

By flow cytometry, patients selected for sequencing had shown an expansion of CD8+CD57+ cells. TCR beta VDJ and CDR3 profiling used genomic DNA as template. One entry per CDR3 protein results from TCRdb running MiXCR on the reads. Altogether 15,000 to 20,000 distinct CDR3 sequences are present, roughly two fifths being singletons, with the ten largest covering around 85%. No antigen has been assigned to these receptors. Material: CD8+CD57+ T cells sorted from PBMCs. Indicated subset: bead-enriched CD8+CD57+ effector memory T cells from SAA patients. Receptors originate from a human donor with aplastic anemia.

The V gene is TRBV29-1, the J gene TRBJ1-2; D is possibly TRBD1 (6 bases). CDR1 is SQVTM, CDR2 ANQGSEA, per germline. The CDR3 contains 13 residues. Here the CDR3 DNA reads TGCAGTACCCACAGGGACGCGCACTATGGCTACACCTTC. Its translation is CSTHRDAHYGYTF.

The rearrangement joins TRBV6-2 or TRBV6-3 to TRBJ2-5; TRBD2 aligns across 11 bases. This CDR3 contains 13 residues. Germline V gene lookup returns CDR1 MNHEY and CDR2 SVGEGT. Trimming removed 6 bases from V and 4 bases from J; junction bases left unmatched: 1. The CDR3 is CASRTSGGETQYF. As DNA, the CDR3 is TGTGCCAGCAGAACTAGCGGGGGAGAGACCCAGTACTTC.

This chain joins TRBV5-1 and TRBJ2-3; 7 positions agree with TRBD1. CDR3 length: 14 amino acids. V dropped 5 bases and J dropped 1; count of bases not matched to a gene: 4. Germline CDR1 reads SGHRS; CDR2 reads YFSETQ. CDR3 sequence reads: CASRSGQGTDTQYF. In nucleotides, the CDR3 is TGCGCCAGCAGGTCCGGACAGGGCACAGATACGCAGTATTTT.

The sample holds many counts of this clonotype. The chain couples TRBV10-2 to TRBJ2-7; 10 bases match TRBD1. Germline values: CDR1 WSHSY, CDR2 SAAADI. V lost 9 bases to trimming and J lost 3 bases; unmatched junction nucleotides: 8. The CDR3 has 14 residues. CDR3 sequence reads: CASIPGQGNYEQYF. The CDR3 DNA reads as TGCGCCAGTATTCCGGGACAGGGGAACTACGAGCAGTACTTC.

This clonotype has a handful of counts. A clone one base away is much larger, so this may be a read error. The chain links TRBV4-1 to TRBJ2-1; D might be TRBD2 (5 bases). The germline V gene has CDR1 MGHRA and CDR2 YSYEKL. There are 15 residues in the CDR3. CDR3 sequence: CASSQGPEGANEQSF. The CDR3 region has the DNA TGCGCCAGCAGCCAAGGTCCTGAGGGAGCGAATGAGCAGTCCTTC.

This clonotype was detected ten times or more. The chain recombines TRBV15 with TRBJ2-6; 10 nucleotides match TRBD1. The V segment lost 3 bases and the J segment 3 bases; nucleotides outside the gene matches: 5. The CDR3 is 17 residues long. Per the germline V gene, CDR1 is LNHNV and CDR2 is YYDKDF (reference sequence). In DNA form, the CDR3 reads TGTGCCACCAGCAGGGACAGGGGGATAGGTGGGGCCAACGTCCTGACTTTC. The encoded protein is CATSRDRGIGGANVLTF. The full variable domain, with the rest looked up from reference TRBV15 and TRBJ2-6, is DAMVIQNPRYQVTQFGKPVTLSCSQTLNHNVMYWYQQKSSQAPKLLFHYYDKDFNNEADTPDNFQSRRPNTSFCFLDIRSPGLGDTAMYLCATSRDRGIGGANVLTFGAGSRLTVL.

The chain uses TRBV7-9 and TRBJ2-5; D ambiguous. CDR1 is SEHNR, CDR2 FQNEAQ, per germline (reference sequence). V was clipped by 1 base and J by 3 bases, with 6 bases between them. The CDR3 is made up of 13 amino acids. CDR3 residues: CASSLDREETQYF. The CDR3 nucleotides read TGTGCCAGCAGCTTAGATAGGGAAGAGACCCAGTACTTC.

V is TRBV20-1 and J is TRBJ2-5, with a tentative D call TRBD2 (6 bases). In germline, CDR1 is DFQATT, CDR2 SNEGSKA (reference sequence). The CDR3 runs 12 residues. V gave up 5 bases and J gave up 5 bases, with 12 bases separating them. CDR3 loop: CSAPHRGETQYF. The CDR3 DNA follows: TGCAGTGCTCCTCACCGGGGGGAGACCCAGTACTTC.

Written as DNA, the CDR3 is TGTGCCAGTAGTACGACAGGGGTCTCCTATAATTCACCCCTCCACTTT. This codes for CASSTTGVSYNSPLHF. The chain carries TRBV19 and TRBJ1-6, with TRBD1 matching over 8 bases. Germline trimming cut 4 bases from V and 0 bases from J; bases unmatched to any gene: 2. Per germline, CDR1 LNHDA and CDR2 SQIVND (reference sequence). CDR3 length equals 16 residues.

The CDR3 nucleotides read TGCAGTGCTAGAGACCCAGGGACAGTAACTAATGGCTACACCTTC. As protein: CSARDPGTVTNGYTF. The chain is built from TRBV20-1 and TRBJ1-2; 7 nucleotides line up with TRBD1. This CDR3 has 15 amino acids. J gave up 6 bases and V 0 bases, and 10 bases lay outside the gene matches. The germline V gene encodes CDR1 DFQATT and CDR2 SNEGSKA (reference sequence).

This clonotype occurred a few times. The chain is built from TRBV20-1 and TRBJ1-6; a possible D gene is TRBD1 (5 bases). V was clipped by 0 bases and J by 7 bases, with 7 bases between them. CDR3 length equals 13 residues. Germline CDR1 is DFQATT and CDR2 is SNEGSKA (reference sequence). This chain's CDR3 is CSARDQGNSPLHF. The CDR3 bases are TGCAGTGCTAGAGACCAGGGAAATTCACCCCTCCACTTT.

The J gene is TRBJ2-1, the V gene TRBV7-3; D unresolved. Trimming cost V 1 base and J 5 bases, with 3 bases left between them. Germline assignment: CDR1 SGHTA and CDR2 FQGTGA. This CDR3 spans 12 amino acids. DNA of the CDR3: TGTGCCAGCAGCTTAAGCGACAATGAGCAGTTCTTC. Its translation is CASSLSDNEQFF. The variable domain in full, with the rest retrieved from reference TRBV7-3 and TRBJ2-1, is GAGVSQTPSNKVTEKGKYVELRCDPISGHTALYWYRQSLGQGPEFLIYFQGTGAADDSGLPNDRFFAVRPEGSVSTLKIQRTERGDSAVYLCASSLSDNEQFFGPGTRLTVL.

The chain carries TRBV9 and TRBJ2-3, with 8 bases matching TRBD2. V was clipped by 0 bases and J by 2 bases; unmatched bases: 2. The germline gives CDR1 SGDLS, CDR2 YYNGEE. The CDR3 extends over 15 amino acids. The CDR3 spells CASSVARGDTDTQYF. In DNA, the CDR3 is TGTGCCAGCAGCGTAGCGCGGGGGGACACAGATACGCAGTATTTT.

The chain recombines TRBV4-1 with TRBJ2-1; 11 nucleotides match TRBD2. This CDR3 region has 15 residues. The germline CDR1 and CDR2 sequences are MGHRA and YSYEKL. The trim removed 6 bases at V and 7 bases at J, leaving 8 bases unmatched. For the CDR3, the DNA is TGCGCCAGCAGGCAGACTATAGCGGGGGGGAATGAGCAGTTCTTC. This encodes CASRQTIAGGNEQFF.

The chain combines TRBV12-3 or TRBV12-4 with TRBJ2-7; 8 bases match TRBD2. The CDR3 spans 14 residues. Trimming removed 1 base from V and 3 bases from J; junction bases left unmatched: 2. CDR3 region: CASSLEAGDYEQYF. CDR3 nucleotide sequence: TGTGCCAGCAGTTTAGAAGCGGGGGACTACGAGCAGTACTTC.

This clonotype was seen a few times. The J gene is TRBJ1-6, the V gene TRBV14; D not certain. Germline V gene data show CDR1 as SGHDN and CDR2 as FVKESK. Trimming shortened V by 2 bases and J by 7 bases, and 6 bases separated the two germline ends. The length of the CDR3 is 13 residues. For the CDR3, the DNA is TGTGCCAGCAGCCAAACTAGGAATTCACCCCTCCACTTT. Translating gives CASSQTRNSPLHF.

The CDR3 nucleotides read TGCGCCAGCAGCTTGACGGGATCATCAGGCACTGAAGCTTTCTTT. This translates into CASSLTGSSGTEAFF. The chain joins TRBV5-1 to TRBJ1-1; no clear D. V lost 1 base, J lost 4 bases, and 14 bases lay in between. This CDR3 has 15 amino acids. From germline, CDR1 is SGHRS and CDR2 YFSETQ. Full variable domain (missing parts from reference TRBV5-1 and TRBJ1-1): KAGVTQTPRYLIKTRGQQVTLSCSPISGHRSVSWYQQTPGQGLQFLFEYFSETQRNKGNFPGRFSGRQFSNSRSEMNVSTLELGDSALYLCASSLTGSSGTEAFFGQGTRLTVV.

About this clonotype: The junction does not match germline at one end; this may be a read error. V and J are TRBV20-1 and TRBJ2-7, with D perhaps assigned TRBD1 or TRBD2 (5 bases each). This CDR3 region has 16 residues. Per the germline V gene, CDR1 is DFQATT and CDR2 is SNEGSKA (reference sequence). The CDR3 loop is CSASEGKGIVLYEQCF. In DNA, the CDR3 is TGCAGTGCCTCAGAGGGTAAGGGGATAGTTCTCTACGAGCAGTGCTTC.

In this sample, this clonotype turned up many times. The chain is built from TRBV10-2 and TRBJ1-5; D is unclear. The germline V gene has CDR1 WSHSY and CDR2 SAAADI. The CDR3 loop spans 12 amino acids. Trimming pared 5 bases from V and 5 bases from J, leaving 7 bases between. CDR3 in amino acids: CASSPGDQPQHF. CDR3 DNA: TGCGCCAGCAGTCCCGGTGATCAGCCCCAGCATTTT.

DNA of the CDR3: TGTGCCAGCACCCTGACTAGCGGGGAGCTGTTTTTT. It yields the protein CASTLTSGELFF. This chain links TRBV2 with TRBJ2-2; a possible D gene is TRBD2 (6 bases). V lost 7 bases to trimming and J lost 7 bases, with 10 bases between them. The CDR3 consists of 12 residues. Germline loops: CDR1 SNHLY, CDR2 FYNNEI. Variable domain in full (rest from reference TRBV2 and TRBJ2-2): EPEVTQTPSHQVTQMGQEVILRCVPISNHLYFYWYRQILGQKVEFLVSFYNNEISEKSEIFDDQFSVERPDGSNFTLKIRSTKLEDSAMYFCASTLTSGELFFGEGSRLTVL.

CDR3 DNA sequence: TGCAGTGCCCAGCCGTCAGCGGCCAGCTCCTACGAGCAGTACTTC. This encodes CSAQPSAASSYEQYF. The V call is TRBV20-1, the J call TRBJ2-7, with a tentative D call TRBD2 (5 bases). The V and J ends lost 6 bases and 0 bases respectively, with 18 bases between them. Germline loops: CDR1 DFQATT, CDR2 SNEGSKA (reference sequence). The CDR3 contains 15 residues.

This clonotype has a count of ten or more. The chain couples TRBV7-9 to TRBJ2-5; weak D call: TRBD2 (6 bases). CDR3 size: 13 residues. Germline CDR1 is SEHNR and CDR2 is FQNEAQ (reference sequence). Deletions cut 4 bases from V and 2 bases from J, with 8 bases between. This CDR3 is CASSSSGQETQYF. DNA of the CDR3: TGTGCCAGCAGCTCAAGCGGGCAAGAGACCCAGTACTTC.

The chain carries TRBV19 and TRBJ2-7; D is unresolved. The germline V gene encodes CDR1 LNHDA and CDR2 SQIVND (reference sequence). Trimming left V 4 bases short and J 5 bases short, with 15 bases between. The CDR3 is 14 amino acids. The CDR3 nucleotides are TGTGCCAGTAGTACCGGAGCAGTTCTTGACGAGCAGTACTTC. Translating it yields CASSTGAVLDEQYF.

This clonotype showed up many times. V and J are TRBV6-2 or TRBV6-3 and TRBJ1-3, with 8 positions matching TRBD1. Unmatched junction bases numbered 10, after V lost 6 bases and J lost 0 bases. Germline lookup yields CDR1 MNHEY and CDR2 SVGEGT. The CDR3 has 17 residues. CDR3 sequence (DNA): TGTGCCAGCAGCACATGGGACAGGACGAGCTCTGGAAACACCATATATTTT. Protein product: CASSTWDRTSSGNTIYF.

This clonotype was counted at least ten times. The chain uses TRBV19 and TRBJ2-7, with 8 bases fitting TRBD1. The CDR3 covers 15 residues. Trimming cost V 6 bases and J 0 bases; bases outside gene matches: 7. Looked up from germline, CDR1 is LNHDA and CDR2 is SQIVND (reference sequence). CDR3 sequence (DNA): TGTGCCAGTAGCCCGAAGGGGACAGGCTCCTACGAGCAGTACTTC. Its protein product is CASSPKGTGSYEQYF. The full variable domain, completed using reference TRBV19 and TRBJ2-7, is DGGITQSPKYLFRKEGQNVTLSCEQNLNHDAMYWYRQDPGQGLRLIYYSQIVNDFQKGDIAEGYSVSREKKESFPLTVTSAQKNPTAFYLCASSPKGTGSYEQYFGPGTRLTVT.

This clonotype has just one count. The V gene is TRBV5-1, the J gene TRBJ1-1; D gene ambiguous. V gave up 2 bases and J gave up 4 bases, with 12 bases separating them. This CDR3 has 14 residues. CDR1 and CDR2 from the germline V gene are SGHRS and YFSETQ. The CDR3 DNA is TGCGCCAGCAGCTTTGACGGCGAGGGCACTGAAGCTTTCTTT. It translates to CASSFDGEGTEAFF.

This clonotype was detected a few times. The rearrangement uses TRBV19 and TRBJ2-7, with TRBD1 matching 7 bases. Germline V gene lookup returns CDR1 LNHDA and CDR2 SQIVND (reference sequence). V shed 4 bases, J shed 1 base, and the junction held 4 bases outside the gene matches. There are 14 residues in the CDR3. Here the CDR3 reads CASSTGQASYEQYF. The CDR3 DNA reads TGTGCCAGTAGTACCGGACAGGCTTCCTACGAGCAGTACTTC.

This clonotype was counted a few times. This rearrangement joins TRBV9 to TRBJ1-1; TRBD1 aligns across 7 bases. Germline CDR1 reads SGDLS; CDR2 reads YYNGEE. CDR3 length: 14 amino acids. Losses at the gene ends were 3 bases for V and 1 base for J; bases not matched to a gene: 3. DNA for the CDR3: TGTGCCAGCAGCGGGGGACAGCCGAACACTGAAGCTTTCTTT. Translated, it gives CASSGGQPNTEAFF.

The chain recombines TRBV2 with TRBJ2-7; D unresolved. Germline V lookup: CDR1 SNHLY, CDR2 FYNNEI. CDR3 length: 13 amino acids. Trimming removed 2 bases at V and 4 bases at J, with 9 bases between. This chain's CDR3 is CASSEIRGYEQYF. The CDR3 DNA reads as TGTGCCAGCAGTGAAATAAGAGGTTACGAGCAGTACTTC.

This chain links TRBV20-1 with TRBJ1-5; 8 positions agree with TRBD1. The length of the CDR3 is 14 residues. V was clipped by 6 bases and J by 1 base; unmatched bases: 5. Germline-derived CDR1 and CDR2 are DFQATT and SNEGSKA (reference sequence). The CDR3 sequence: CSAARGPSNQPQHF. The CDR3, as DNA: TGCAGTGCCGCCAGGGGGCCAAGCAATCAGCCCCAGCATTTT.